This T cell receptor beta chain was identified in a study of T cell changes during pregnancy in multiple sclerosis. Trimming removed 5 bases from V and 0 bases from J, with 17 bases in between. This CDR3 comprises 16 residues. Germline CDR1 is LNHNV and CDR2 is YYDKDF (reference sequence). The data were produced by immunoSEQ multiplex PCR, yet TCRdb's version contains in-frame clones alone and is incomplete. The table shows about 71,000 clones, with 75% to 95% occurring only once. The source of this sequence is a female donor with multiple sclerosis, enrolled in a pregnancy study. The V and J genes are TRBV15 and TRBJ2-7, with a tentative D call TRBD1 (6 bases). The sequenced sample was CD8+ T cells from peripheral blood mononuclear cells, obtained before pregnancy. CDR3 amino acids: CATSPPQGLSSYEQYF. The CDR3 DNA reads TGTGCCACCAGCCCACCGCAGGGGCTGAGCTCCTACGAGCAGTACTTC.